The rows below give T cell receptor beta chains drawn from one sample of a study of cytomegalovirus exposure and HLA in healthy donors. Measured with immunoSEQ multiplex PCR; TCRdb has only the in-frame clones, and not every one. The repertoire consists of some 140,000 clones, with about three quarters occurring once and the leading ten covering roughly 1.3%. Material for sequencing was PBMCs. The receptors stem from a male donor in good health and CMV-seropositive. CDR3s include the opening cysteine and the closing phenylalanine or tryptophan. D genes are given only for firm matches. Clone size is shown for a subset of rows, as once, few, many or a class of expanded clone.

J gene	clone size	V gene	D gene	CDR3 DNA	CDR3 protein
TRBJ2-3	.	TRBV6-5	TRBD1	TGTGCCAGCAGTAATATTCGGACAGGGACAGATACGCAGTATTTT	CASSNIRTGTDTQYF
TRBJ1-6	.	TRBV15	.	TGTGCCACCAGCAGAGATCGTTCTGGCGGTTCACCCCTCCACTTT	CATSRDRSGGSPLHF
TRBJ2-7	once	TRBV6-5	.	TGTGCCAGCAGCCCCTCCGGGGGATCCTACGAGCAGTACTTC	CASSPSGGSYEQYF
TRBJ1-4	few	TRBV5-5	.	TGTGCCAGCAGCTTAGGTTGGAGTGGACTCGGAAAACTGTTTTTT	CASSLGWSGLGKLFF
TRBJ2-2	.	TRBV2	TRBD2	TGTGCCAGCAGAGGGGTAGCGGGAGAGAGGACCGGGGAGCTGTTTTTT	CASRGVAGERTGELFF
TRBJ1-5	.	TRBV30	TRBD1	TGTGCCGTGGAGGGGGCGAGCAGCAATCAGCCCCAGCATTTT	CAVEGASSNQPQHF
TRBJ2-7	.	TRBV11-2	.	TGTGCCAGCAGCTTTACAGGGAGTTCCTACGAGCAGTACTTC	CASSFTGSSYEQYF
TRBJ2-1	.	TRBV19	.	TGTGCCAGTAGTTCCCGGGTCTCCTACAATGAGCAGTTCTTC	CASSSRVSYNEQFF
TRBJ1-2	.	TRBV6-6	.	TGTGCCAGAATACCTCGACGGAGAGCTAACTATGGCTACACCTTC	CARIPRRRANYGYTF
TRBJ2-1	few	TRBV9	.	TGTGCCAGCAGCGCCCACGGGACTTTCTCCTACAATGAGCAGTTCTTC	CASSAHGTFSYNEQFF
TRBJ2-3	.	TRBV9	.	TGTGCCAGCAGCCCCCGGTGGGGAGATCCCACAGATACGCAGTATTTT	CASSPRWGDPTDTQYF
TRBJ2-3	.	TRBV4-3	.	TGCGCCAGCAGCCAAGATAGAGACAGAAGCACAGATACGCAGTATTTT	CASSQDRDRSTDTQYF
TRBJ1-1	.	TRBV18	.	TGTGCCAGCTCACCCGTTTCGGGGAACACTGAAGCTTTCTTT	CASSPVSGNTEAFF
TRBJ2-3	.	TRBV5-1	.	TGCGCCAGCAGCTTGGCCGGGCGGGGGCCCCCCTCCACAGATACGCAGTATTTT	CASSLAGRGPPSTDTQYF
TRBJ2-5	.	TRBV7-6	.	TGTGCCAGCAGCTCGCAATTCAGGCTTTCGGCCCAGTACTTC	CASSSQFRLSAQYF
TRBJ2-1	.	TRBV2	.	TGTGCCAGCAACCCTGCCGACAGTAACTACAATGAGCAGTTCTTC	CASNPADSNYNEQFF